The clone carrying this T cell receptor beta chain was observed at least ten times. RNA transcripts provided the source from which TCR beta CDR3 regions were amplified. Primed by the HTBI set, a first-round RT-PCR was run on the TCR CDR3. From the multiplex PCR reads, TCRdb called clonotypes with MiXCR, one entry per CDR3 protein. The table shows hundreds of thousands of distinct CDR3 sequences, with approximately 15% occurring only once. These data are taken from a study of T cells in Graves' hyperthyroidism and ophthalmopathy. This CDR3 comprises 13 residues. Germline V gives CDR1 SQVTM, CDR2 ANQGSEA. Trimming took 6 bases from V and 5 from J; bases not matched to a gene: 9.

The source material was blood. The TCR comes from a woman in her sixties with Graves' ophthalmopathy. This chain uses TRBV29-1 with TRBJ1-1, with TRBD1 identical over 7 bases. For the CDR3, the DNA is TGCAGCGTGGAAAAGGGGGCAGGAACTGAAGCTTTCTTT. As protein: CSVEKGAGTEAFF.